The subject of this entry is one T cell receptor (beta chain). This sample is part of a study of blood T cell repertoires in COVID-19. Study-wide background: PBMCs, B-cell-depleted T cells, or T cells provided the cDNA or gDNA that made up the material.

TCRdb's copy holds only in-frame clones and misses some; the assay was immunoSEQ multiplex PCR. The profile shows more than 120,000 clones, about 85% of them singletons. The V and J ends lost 6 bases and 4 bases, in that order; junction bases with no gene match: 4. Germline loops: CDR1 SGHDN, CDR2 FVKESK. This CDR3 region has 13 residues. This TCR derives from a human donor with acute or convalescent COVID-19. The donor label of this sample is uncertain. The chain combines TRBV14 with TRBJ1-1; 8 nucleotides align to TRBD1. The sequenced sample was peripheral blood. CDR3 region: CASSLTGGTEAFF. The CDR3 bases are TGTGCCAGCAGTCTTACAGGGGGCACTGAAGCTTTCTTT.